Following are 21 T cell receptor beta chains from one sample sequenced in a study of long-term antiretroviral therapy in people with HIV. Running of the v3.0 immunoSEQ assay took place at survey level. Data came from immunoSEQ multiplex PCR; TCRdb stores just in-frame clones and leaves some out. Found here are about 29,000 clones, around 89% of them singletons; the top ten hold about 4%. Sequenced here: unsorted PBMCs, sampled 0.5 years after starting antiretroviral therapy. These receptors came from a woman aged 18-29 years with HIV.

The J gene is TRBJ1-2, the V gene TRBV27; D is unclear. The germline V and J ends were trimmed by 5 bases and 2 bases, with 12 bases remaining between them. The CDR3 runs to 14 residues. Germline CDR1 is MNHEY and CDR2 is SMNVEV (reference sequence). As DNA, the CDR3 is TGTGCCAGCAGTCCCGCCGGGGAAAACTATGGCTACACCTTC. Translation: CASSPAGENYGYTF.

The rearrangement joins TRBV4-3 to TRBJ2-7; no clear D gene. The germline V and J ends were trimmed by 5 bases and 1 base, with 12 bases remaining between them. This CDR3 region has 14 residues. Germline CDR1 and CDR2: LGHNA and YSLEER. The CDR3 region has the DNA TGCGCCAGCAGCTTATCGACACCTTCCTACGAGCAGTACTTC. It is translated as CASSLSTPSYEQYF.

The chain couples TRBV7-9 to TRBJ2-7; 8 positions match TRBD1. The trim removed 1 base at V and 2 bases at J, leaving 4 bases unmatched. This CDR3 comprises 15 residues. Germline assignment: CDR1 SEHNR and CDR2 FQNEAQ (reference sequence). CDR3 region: CASSLVRGPTYEQYF. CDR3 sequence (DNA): TGTGCCAGCAGCTTAGTCAGGGGGCCTACCTACGAGCAGTACTTC.

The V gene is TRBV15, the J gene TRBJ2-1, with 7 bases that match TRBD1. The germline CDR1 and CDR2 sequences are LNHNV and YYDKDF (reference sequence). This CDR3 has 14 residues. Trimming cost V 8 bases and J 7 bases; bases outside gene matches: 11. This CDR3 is CATSQGQLVNEQFF. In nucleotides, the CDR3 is TGTGCCACCTCCCAGGGACAGCTAGTTAATGAGCAGTTCTTC.

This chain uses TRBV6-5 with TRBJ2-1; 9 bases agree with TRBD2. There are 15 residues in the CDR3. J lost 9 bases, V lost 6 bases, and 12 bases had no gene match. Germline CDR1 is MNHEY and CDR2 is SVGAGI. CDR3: CASRFSGSDSGEQFF. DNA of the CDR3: TGTGCCAGCAGGTTTAGCGGGAGTGATTCCGGTGAGCAGTTCTTC.

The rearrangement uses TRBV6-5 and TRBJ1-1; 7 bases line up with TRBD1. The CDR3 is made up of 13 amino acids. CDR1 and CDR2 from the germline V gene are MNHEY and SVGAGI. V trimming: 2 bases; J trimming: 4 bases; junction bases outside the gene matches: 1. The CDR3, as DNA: TGTGCCAGCAGTTACGGACAGGTCACTGAAGCTTTCTTT. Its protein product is CASSYGQVTEAFF.

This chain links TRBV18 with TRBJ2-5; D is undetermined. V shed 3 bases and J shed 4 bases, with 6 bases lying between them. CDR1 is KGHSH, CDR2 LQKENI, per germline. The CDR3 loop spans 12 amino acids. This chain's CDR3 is CASSPIGETQYF. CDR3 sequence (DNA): TGTGCCAGCTCACCGATTGGAGAGACCCAGTACTTC. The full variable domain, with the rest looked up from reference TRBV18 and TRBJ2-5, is NAGVMQNPRHLVRRRGQEARLRCSPMKGHSHVYWYRQLPEEGLKFMVYLQKENIIDESGMPKERFSAEFPKEGPSILRIQQVVRGDSAAYFCASSPIGETQYFGPGTRLLVL.

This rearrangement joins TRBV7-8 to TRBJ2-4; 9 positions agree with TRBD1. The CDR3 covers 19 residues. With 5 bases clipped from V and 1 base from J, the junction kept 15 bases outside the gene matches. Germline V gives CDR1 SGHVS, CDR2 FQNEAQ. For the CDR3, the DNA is TGTGCCAGCAGCATCCGTCCGGGACAGGGTAATCGGGCCAAAAACATTCAGTACTTC. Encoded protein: CASSIRPGQGNRAKNIQYF.

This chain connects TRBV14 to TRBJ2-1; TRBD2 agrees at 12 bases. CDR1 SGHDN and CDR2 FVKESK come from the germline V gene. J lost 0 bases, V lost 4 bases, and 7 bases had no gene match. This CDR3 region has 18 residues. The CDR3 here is CASSLGLAGRSSYNEQFF. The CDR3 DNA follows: TGTGCCAGCAGCCTAGGACTAGCGGGACGCAGCTCCTACAATGAGCAGTTCTTC. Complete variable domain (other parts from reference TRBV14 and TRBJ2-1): EAGVTQFPSHSVIEKGQTVTLRCDPISGHDNLYWYRRVMGKEIKFLLHFVKESKQDESGMPNNRFLAERTGGTYSTLKVQPAELEDSGVYFCASSLGLAGRSSYNEQFFGPGTRLTVL.

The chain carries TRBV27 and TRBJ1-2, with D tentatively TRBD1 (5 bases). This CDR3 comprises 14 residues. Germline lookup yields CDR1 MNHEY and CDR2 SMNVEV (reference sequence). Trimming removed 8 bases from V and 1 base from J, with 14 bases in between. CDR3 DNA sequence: TGTGCCAGCGGCCGTGGGGGGTTTAACTATGGCTACACCTTC. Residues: CASGRGGFNYGYTF.

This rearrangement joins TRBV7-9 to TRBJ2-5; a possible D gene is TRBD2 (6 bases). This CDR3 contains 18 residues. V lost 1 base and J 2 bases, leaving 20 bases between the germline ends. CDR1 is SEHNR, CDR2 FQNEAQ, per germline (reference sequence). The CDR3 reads CASSLEYPGEEVQETQYF. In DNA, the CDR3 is TGTGCCAGCAGCTTAGAGTATCCGGGGGAGGAGGTGCAAGAGACCCAGTACTTC.

The CDR3 sequence is CASSLYRNTEAFF. Here the CDR3 DNA reads TGTGCCAGCAGTTTATACAGGAACACTGAAGCTTTCTTT. The J gene is TRBJ1-1, the V gene TRBV27; D is unresolved. There are 13 residues in the CDR3. The germline V and J ends were trimmed by 1 base and 1 base, with 4 bases remaining between them. From germline, CDR1 is MNHEY and CDR2 SMNVEV (reference sequence).

The CDR3: CASSLDRTAEAFF. CDR3 in DNA: TGTGCCAGCAGCTTGGATAGGACGGCTGAAGCTTTCTTT. The rearrangement links TRBV5-6 to TRBJ1-1; D is ambiguous. Germline CDR1 and CDR2: SGHDT and YYEEEE. The V gene lost 0 bases and the J gene lost 6 bases, with 9 bases spanning the gap. This CDR3 spans 13 amino acids.

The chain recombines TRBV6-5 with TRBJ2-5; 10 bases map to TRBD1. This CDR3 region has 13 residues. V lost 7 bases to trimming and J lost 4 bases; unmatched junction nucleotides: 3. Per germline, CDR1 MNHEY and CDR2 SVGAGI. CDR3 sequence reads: CASTTGGRETQYF. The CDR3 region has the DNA TGTGCCAGCACGACAGGGGGCCGAGAGACCCAGTACTTC.

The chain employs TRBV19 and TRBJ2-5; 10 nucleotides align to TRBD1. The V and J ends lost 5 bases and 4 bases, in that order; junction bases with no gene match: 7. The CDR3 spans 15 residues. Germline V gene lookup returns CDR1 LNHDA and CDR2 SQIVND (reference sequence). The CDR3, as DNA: TGTGCCAGTAGTGAGCTCGGACAGGGGGTAGAGACCCAGTACTTC. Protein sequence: CASSELGQGVETQYF. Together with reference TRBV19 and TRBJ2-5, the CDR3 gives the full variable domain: DGGITQSPKYLFRKEGQNVTLSCEQNLNHDAMYWYRQDPGQGLRLIYYSQIVNDFQKGDIAEGYSVSREKKESFPLTVTSAQKNPTAFYLCASSELGQGVETQYFGPGTRLLVL.

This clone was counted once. In DNA, the CDR3 is TGTGCCAGCCGACAGGGGGCAGGCTACACCTTC. This codes for CASRQGAGYTF. The J gene is TRBJ1-2, the V gene TRBV6-6; 10 positions match TRBD1. CDR1 and CDR2 from the germline V gene are MNHNY and SVGAGI (reference sequence). Germline trimming cut 8 bases from V and 8 bases from J; bases unmatched to any gene: 2. The CDR3 extends over 11 amino acids.

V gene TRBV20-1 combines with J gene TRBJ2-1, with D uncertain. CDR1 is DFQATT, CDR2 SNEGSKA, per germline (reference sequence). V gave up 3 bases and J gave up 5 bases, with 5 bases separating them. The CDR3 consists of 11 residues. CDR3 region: CSASNDNEQFF. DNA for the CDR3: TGCAGTGCTAGTAACGACAATGAGCAGTTCTTC.

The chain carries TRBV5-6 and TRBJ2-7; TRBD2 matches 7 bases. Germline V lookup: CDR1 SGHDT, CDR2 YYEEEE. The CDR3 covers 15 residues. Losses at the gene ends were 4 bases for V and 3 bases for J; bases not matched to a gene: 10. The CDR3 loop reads CASSTPQGGFYEQYF. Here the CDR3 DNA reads TGTGCCAGCAGCACGCCCCAGGGAGGGTTCTACGAGCAGTACTTC.

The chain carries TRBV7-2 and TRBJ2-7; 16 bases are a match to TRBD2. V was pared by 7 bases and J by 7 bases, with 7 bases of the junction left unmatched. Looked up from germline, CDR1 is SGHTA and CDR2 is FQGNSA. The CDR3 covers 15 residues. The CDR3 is CASKGLAGGPREQYF. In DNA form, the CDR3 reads TGTGCCAGCAAGGGACTAGCGGGAGGGCCGAGGGAGCAGTACTTC.

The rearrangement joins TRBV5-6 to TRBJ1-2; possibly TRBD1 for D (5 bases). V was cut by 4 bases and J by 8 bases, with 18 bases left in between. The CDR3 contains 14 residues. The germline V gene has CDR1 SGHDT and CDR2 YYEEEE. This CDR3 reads CASSPTSGWDGYTF. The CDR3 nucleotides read TGTGCCAGCAGCCCTACGTCGGGGTGGGACGGCTACACCTTC. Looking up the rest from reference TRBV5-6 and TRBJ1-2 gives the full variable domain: DAGVTQSPTHLIKTRGQQVTLRCSPKSGHDTVSWYQQALGQGPQFIFQYYEEEERQRGNFPDRFSGHQFPNYSSELNVNALLLGDSALYLCASSPTSGWDGYTFGSGTRLTVV.

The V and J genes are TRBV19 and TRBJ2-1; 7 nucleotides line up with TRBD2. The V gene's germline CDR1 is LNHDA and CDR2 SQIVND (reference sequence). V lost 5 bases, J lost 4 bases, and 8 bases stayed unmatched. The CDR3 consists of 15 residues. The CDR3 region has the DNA TGTGCCAGTAGTGTCCGAGCGGGGATTTACAATGAGCAGTTCTTC. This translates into CASSVRAGIYNEQFF.